This T cell receptor (beta chain) stems from a study of shared clonotypes between healthy human individuals. Unmatched junction bases numbered 11, after V lost 1 base and J lost 7 bases. The CDR3 sequence is 16 residues long. Germline-derived CDR1 and CDR2 are SEHNR and FQNEAQ (reference sequence). Clones were read by immunoSEQ multiplex PCR, and TCRdb kept only the in-frame ones, dropping some. The sample records some 2.1 million clones, 90% to 95% being singletons. The sequenced sample consisted of naive CD4+ T cells sorted from blood. Subset noted: CD45RA+ positively selected. The V call is TRBV7-9, the J call TRBJ1-2; 8 bases are shared with TRBD1. The TCR comes from a man aged 18 to 30 in good health. CDR3 in DNA: TGTGCCAGCAGCTTAGGGTTGGACAGGGAGAGCTCTGGCTACACCTTC. Protein sequence: CASSLGLDRESSGYTF.